This T cell receptor beta chain was recorded in a study of blood T cell repertoires in COVID-19. Study at large: The samples span acute and convalescent COVID-19 from the United States, Italy and Spain. Nucleic acid was either cDNA or gDNA, and it came from T cells, B-cell-depleted T cells, or PBMCs.

Original processing notes: By means of reference gene primer amplification, nucleated cell counts were estimated. Profiling relied on immunoSEQ multiplex PCR, and the TCRdb table lists in-frame clones only, not all of them. V, J and clone size derive from that table, while D and trimming were established from the DNA sequence. The table includes 400,000 or so clones, over 85% detected once. V was trimmed by 3 bases and J by 2 bases, leaving 18 bases between them. The germline gives CDR1 KGHDR, CDR2 SFDVKD. CDR3 length: 18 residues. Sequenced sample: peripheral blood. The chain combines TRBV24-1 with TRBJ2-2; D might be TRBD1 (5 bases). The clonotype comes from a man aged 18 to 30 with COVID-19, enrolled during active disease. The CDR3 spells CATSDPRQGERNTGELFF. The CDR3 bases are TGTGCCACCAGTGATCCGCGTCAGGGTGAACGAAACACCGGGGAGCTGTTTTTT.